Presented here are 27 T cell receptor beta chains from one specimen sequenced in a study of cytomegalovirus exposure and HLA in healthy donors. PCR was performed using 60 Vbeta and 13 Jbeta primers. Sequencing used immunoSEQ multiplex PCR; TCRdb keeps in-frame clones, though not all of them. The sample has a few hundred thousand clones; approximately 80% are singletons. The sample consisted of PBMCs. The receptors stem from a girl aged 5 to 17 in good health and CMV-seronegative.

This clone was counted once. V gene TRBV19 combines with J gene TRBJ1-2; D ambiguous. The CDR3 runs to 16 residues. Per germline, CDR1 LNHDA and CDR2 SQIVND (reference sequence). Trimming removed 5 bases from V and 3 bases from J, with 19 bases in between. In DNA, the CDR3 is TGTGCCAGTAGTCCCTCCTCTATGAGCCGTCACTATGGCTACACCTTC. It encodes CASSPSSMSRHYGYTF.

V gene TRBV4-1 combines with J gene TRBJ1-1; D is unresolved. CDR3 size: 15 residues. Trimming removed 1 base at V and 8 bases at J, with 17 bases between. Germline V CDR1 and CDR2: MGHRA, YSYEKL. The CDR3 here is CASSQGARQQQEAFF. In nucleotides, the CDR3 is TGCGCCAGCAGCCAAGGCGCCCGGCAGCAACAGGAAGCTTTCTTT.

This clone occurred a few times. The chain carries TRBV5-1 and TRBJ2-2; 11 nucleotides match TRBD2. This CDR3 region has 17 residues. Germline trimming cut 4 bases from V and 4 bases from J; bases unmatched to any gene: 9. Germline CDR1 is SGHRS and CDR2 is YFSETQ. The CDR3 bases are TGCGCCAGCAGCGCCCAACTAGCGGGAGATATCACCGGGGAGCTGTTTTTT. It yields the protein CASSAQLAGDITGELFF.

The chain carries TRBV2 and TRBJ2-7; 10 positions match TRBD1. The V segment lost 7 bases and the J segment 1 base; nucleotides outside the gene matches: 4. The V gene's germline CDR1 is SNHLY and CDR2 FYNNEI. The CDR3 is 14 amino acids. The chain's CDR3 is CASTDRGPSYEQYF. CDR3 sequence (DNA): TGTGCCAGCACTGACAGGGGGCCATCCTACGAGCAGTACTTC.

The CDR3 region is CASSPDRGKFGGYTF. The CDR3 DNA is TGTGCCAGCTCACCAGACAGGGGGAAGTTCGGTGGCTACACCTTC. The rearrangement uses TRBV18 and TRBJ1-2; 9 bases match TRBD1. The CDR3 sequence is 15 residues long. The ends lost 2 bases at V and 7 bases at J; junction bases unmatched: 8. From germline, CDR1 is KGHSH and CDR2 LQKENI.

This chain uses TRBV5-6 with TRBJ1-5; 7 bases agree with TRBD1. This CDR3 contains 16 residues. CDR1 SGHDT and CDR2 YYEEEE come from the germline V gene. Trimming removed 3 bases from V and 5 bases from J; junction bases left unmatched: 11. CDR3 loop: CASSYRGFPLDQPQHF. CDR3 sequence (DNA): TGTGCCAGCAGCTACAGGGGTTTCCCCTTGGATCAGCCCCAGCATTTT.

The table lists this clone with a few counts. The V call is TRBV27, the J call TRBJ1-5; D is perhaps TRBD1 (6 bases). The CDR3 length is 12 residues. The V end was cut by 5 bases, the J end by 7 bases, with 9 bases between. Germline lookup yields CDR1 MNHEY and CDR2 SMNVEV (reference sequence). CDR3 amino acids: CASSEGGQPQHF. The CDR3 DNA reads TGTGCCAGCAGTGAGGGGGGGCAGCCCCAGCATTTT.

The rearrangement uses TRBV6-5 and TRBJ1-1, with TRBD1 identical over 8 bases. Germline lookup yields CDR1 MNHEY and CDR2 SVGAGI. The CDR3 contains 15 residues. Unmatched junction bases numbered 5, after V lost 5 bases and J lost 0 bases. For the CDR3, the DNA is TGTGCCAGCAGTGGCTGGACAGGGTTGAACACTGAAGCTTTCTTT. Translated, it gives CASSGWTGLNTEAFF.

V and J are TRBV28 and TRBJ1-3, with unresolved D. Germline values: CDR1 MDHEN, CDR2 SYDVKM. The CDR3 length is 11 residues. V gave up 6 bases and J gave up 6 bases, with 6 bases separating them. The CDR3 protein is CASSQENTIYF. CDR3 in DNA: TGTGCCAGCAGCCAGGAAAACACCATATATTTT.

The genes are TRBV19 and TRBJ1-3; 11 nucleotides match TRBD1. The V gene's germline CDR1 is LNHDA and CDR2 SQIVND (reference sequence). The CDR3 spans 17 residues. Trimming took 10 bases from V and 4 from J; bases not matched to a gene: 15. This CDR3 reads CAITGQGGPSGGNTIYF. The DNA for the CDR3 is TGTGCCATTACGGGACAGGGGGGACCTTCGGGGGGAAACACCATATATTTT. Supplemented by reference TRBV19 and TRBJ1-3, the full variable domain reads DGGITQSPKYLFRKEGQNVTLSCEQNLNHDAMYWYRQDPGQGLRLIYYSQIVNDFQKGDIAEGYSVSREKKESFPLTVTSAQKNPTAFYLCAITGQGGPSGGNTIYFGEGSWLTVV.

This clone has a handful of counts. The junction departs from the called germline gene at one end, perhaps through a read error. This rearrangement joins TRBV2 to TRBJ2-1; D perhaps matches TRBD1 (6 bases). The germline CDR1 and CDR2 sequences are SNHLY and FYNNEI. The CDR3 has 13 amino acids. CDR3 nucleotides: TGTGCCAGCAGTGAATTTGGGGGCATTGAGCAGCTCTTC. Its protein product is CASSEFGGIEQLF.

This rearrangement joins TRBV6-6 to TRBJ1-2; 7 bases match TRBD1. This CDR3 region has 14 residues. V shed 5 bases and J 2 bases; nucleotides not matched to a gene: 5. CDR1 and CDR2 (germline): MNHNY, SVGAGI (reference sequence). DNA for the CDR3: TGTGCCAGCAGTCGCCAGACAGGGAACTATGGCTACACCTTC. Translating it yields CASSRQTGNYGYTF.

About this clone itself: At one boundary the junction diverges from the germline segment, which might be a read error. The DNA of the CDR3 is TGTGCCAGCTCACCACTGATGGCCGGGTCTGAAAACCTGTTTTTT. This codes for CASSPLMAGSENLFF. The rearrangement joins TRBV18 to TRBJ1-4, with D unresolved. CDR1 KGHSH and CDR2 LQKENI come from the germline V gene. The CDR3 sequence is 15 residues long.

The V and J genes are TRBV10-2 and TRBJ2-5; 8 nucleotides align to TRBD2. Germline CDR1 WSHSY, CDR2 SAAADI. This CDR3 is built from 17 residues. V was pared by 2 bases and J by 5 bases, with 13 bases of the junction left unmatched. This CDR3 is CASSEPGGGRRRETQYF. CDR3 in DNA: TGCGCCAGCAGTGAGCCGGGAGGGGGGCGACGAAGGGAGACCCAGTACTTC.

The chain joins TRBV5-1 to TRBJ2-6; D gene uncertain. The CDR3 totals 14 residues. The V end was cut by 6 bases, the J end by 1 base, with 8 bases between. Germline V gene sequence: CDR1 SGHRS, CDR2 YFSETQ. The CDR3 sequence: CASTLGSGANVLTF. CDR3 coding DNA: TGCGCCAGCACCCTAGGATCTGGGGCCAACGTCCTGACTTTC.

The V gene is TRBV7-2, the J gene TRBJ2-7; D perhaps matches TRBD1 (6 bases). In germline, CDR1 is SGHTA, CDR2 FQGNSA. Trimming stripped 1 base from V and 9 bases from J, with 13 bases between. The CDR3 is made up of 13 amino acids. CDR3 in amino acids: CASSLEQGRVQYF. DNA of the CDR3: TGTGCCAGCAGCTTAGAACAGGGAAGGGTGCAGTACTTC.

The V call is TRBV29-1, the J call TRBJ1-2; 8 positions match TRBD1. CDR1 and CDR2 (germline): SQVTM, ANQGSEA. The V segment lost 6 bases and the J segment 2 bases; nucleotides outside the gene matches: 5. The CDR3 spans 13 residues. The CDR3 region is CSVRTGLNYGYTF. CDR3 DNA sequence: TGCAGCGTCCGGACAGGGCTAAACTATGGCTACACCTTC.

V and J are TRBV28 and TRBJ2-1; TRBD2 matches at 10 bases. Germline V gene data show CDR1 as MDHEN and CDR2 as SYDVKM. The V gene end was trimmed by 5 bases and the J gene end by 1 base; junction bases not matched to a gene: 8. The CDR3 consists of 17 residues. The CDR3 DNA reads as TGTGCCAGCAGTCTTAAGAGCGGGAGGGGGTCCTACAATGAGCAGTTCTTC. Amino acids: CASSLKSGRGSYNEQFF.

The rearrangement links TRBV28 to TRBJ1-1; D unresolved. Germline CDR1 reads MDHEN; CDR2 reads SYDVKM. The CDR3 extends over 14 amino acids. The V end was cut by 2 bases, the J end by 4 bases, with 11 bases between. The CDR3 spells CASSLGGWITEAFF. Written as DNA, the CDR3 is TGTGCCAGCAGTTTAGGCGGGTGGATCACTGAAGCTTTCTTT.

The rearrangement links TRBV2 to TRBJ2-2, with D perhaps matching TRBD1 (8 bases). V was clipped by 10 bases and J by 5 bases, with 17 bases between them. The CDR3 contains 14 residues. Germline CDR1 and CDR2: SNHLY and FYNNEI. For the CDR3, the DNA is TGTGCCACAAAATTACAGGGGGGGACCGGGGAGCTGTTTTTT. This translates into CATKLQGGTGELFF.

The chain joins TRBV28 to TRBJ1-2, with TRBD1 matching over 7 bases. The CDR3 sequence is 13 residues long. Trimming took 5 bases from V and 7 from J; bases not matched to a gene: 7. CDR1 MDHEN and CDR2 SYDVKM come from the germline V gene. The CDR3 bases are TGTGCCAGCAGTCCAACAGGGGCCCCTGGCTACACCTTC. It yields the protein CASSPTGAPGYTF.

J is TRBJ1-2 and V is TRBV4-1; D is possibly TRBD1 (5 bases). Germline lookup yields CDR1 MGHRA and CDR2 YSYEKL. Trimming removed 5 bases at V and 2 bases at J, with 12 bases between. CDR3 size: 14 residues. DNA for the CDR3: TGCGCCAGCAGCGGTTACCAGGGCAACTATGGCTACACCTTC. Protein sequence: CASSGYQGNYGYTF.

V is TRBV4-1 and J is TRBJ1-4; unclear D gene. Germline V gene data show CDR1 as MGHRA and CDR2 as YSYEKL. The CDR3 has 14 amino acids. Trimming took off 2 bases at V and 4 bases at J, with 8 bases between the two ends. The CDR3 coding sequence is TGCGCCAGCAGCCAACGCAGACTTAATGAAAAACTGTTTTTT. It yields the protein CASSQRRLNEKLFF.

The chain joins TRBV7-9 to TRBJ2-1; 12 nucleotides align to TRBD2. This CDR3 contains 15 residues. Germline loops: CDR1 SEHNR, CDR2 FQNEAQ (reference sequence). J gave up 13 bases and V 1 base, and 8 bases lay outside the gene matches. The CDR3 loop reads CASSLVTSGSEIQFF. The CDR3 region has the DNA TGTGCCAGCAGCTTAGTGACTAGCGGGAGTGAGATTCAGTTCTTC.

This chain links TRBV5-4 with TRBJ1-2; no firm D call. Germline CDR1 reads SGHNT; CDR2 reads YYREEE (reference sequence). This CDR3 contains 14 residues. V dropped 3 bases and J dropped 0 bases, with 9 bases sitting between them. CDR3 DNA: TGTGCCAGCAGCTCCGGGTCGACTAACTATGGCTACACCTTC. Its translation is CASSSGSTNYGYTF.

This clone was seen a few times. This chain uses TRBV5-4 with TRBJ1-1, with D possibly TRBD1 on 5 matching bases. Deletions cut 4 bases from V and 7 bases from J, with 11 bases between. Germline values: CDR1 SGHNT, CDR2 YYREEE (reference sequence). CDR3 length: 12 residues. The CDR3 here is CASSVGTGEAFF. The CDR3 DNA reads TGTGCCAGCAGCGTGGGTACAGGTGAAGCTTTCTTT.

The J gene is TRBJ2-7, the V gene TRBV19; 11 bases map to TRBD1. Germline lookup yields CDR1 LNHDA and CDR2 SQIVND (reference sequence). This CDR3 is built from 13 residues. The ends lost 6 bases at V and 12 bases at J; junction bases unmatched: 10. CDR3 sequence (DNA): TGTGCCAGTAGCCTTCCGGGACAGGGGGTTCGGTACTTC. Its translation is CASSLPGQGVRYF.